The sequence of this TCR beta chain was determined in a study of cytomegalovirus exposure and HLA in healthy donors. Study-wide points: TCR beta V segments were, for the most part, productive about 87% or about 30% of the time in an earlier analysis. CMV antigen specificity was confirmed in vitro for three CMV-associated chains.

V was trimmed by 8 bases and J by 1 base, leaving 11 bases between them. Germline lookup yields CDR1 ENHRY and CDR2 SYGVKD. The CDR3 has 13 amino acids. Details on this clone: Its target is not known.

The PCR contained 60 Vbeta and 13 Jbeta primers. In the original workflow: Later reanalysis found around 74 million unique TCR beta chains, 10 million to 12 million of them shared. Produced via immunoSEQ multiplex PCR; TCRdb's table is partial and in-frame only. Clone size and the V and J calls come from that table; the DNA yielded D and trimming. Of about 130,000 clones listed, 60% to 80% are singletons. This clonotype was sampled from a man aged 25 to 40 in good health and CMV-seronegative. Sequencing used PBMCs. V gene TRBV10-3 combines with J gene TRBJ1-1; TRBD1 is a possible D gene (5 bases). The CDR3 reads CAIVDTANTEAFF. In DNA, the CDR3 is TGTGCCATCGTGGACACGGCGAACACTGAAGCTTTCTTT.